Below, one T cell receptor beta chain is given with its context. The antigen is unknown. Germline values: CDR1 SGDLS, CDR2 YYNGEE. The CDR3 has 15 residues. The V and J ends lost 2 bases and 3 bases, in that order; junction bases with no gene match: 3. This sample's TCRbeta library carried unique molecular identifier barcodes. MiXCR was run by TCRdb on the PCR reads, yielding one entry per CDR3 protein. The data contain around 490,000 distinct CDR3 sequences, more than 9.5% of them singletons. This sample stems from a study of T-cell reconstitution after alpha-beta-depleted transplantation in children. Overall study findings and caveats: There were reportedly several hundred expanded graft clones from which alpha-beta T cells came about two months after transplant. When one year had passed after transplant, most T-cell counts and diversity came from newly produced T cells.

The sequence was obtained from a female patient between 2 and 10 years old who had a stem cell transplant for aplastic anemia, so the T cells may come from the graft donor. The sequences come from PBMCs, mostly from graft donor cells, collected 180 days after TCRalphabeta/CD19-depleted stem cell transplant. The chain recombines TRBV9 with TRBJ2-1; TRBD2 matches 9 bases. The CDR3 sequence is CASSVNSGSYNEQFF. The CDR3 DNA is TGTGCCAGCAGCGTTAATAGCGGGAGCTACAATGAGCAGTTCTTC.